A single T cell receptor beta chain is shown here with its context. Germline lookup yields CDR1 SGHRS and CDR2 YFSETQ. Trimming cost V 3 bases and J 3 bases, with 16 bases left between them. The CDR3 sequence is 15 residues long. This record comes from a study of shared clonotypes between healthy human individuals. Study at large: The donors, a couple of women and three men, were aged 18 to 49. Per donor, CD8 memory used one plate, CD8 naive used two, CD4 memory used three and CD4 naive used three.

Assay runs were performed at deep level. Clones were sequenced by immunoSEQ multiplex PCR, and TCRdb holds only the in-frame ones, with some missing. The sample lists about a million clones, roughly 80% seen once, with 0.89% in the top ten. The rearrangement joins TRBV5-1 to TRBJ2-7; tentative D call: TRBD2 (6 bases). This receptor was taken from a man between 18 and 29 years old in good health. Some clones in this sample may be carry-over from other donors' samples. The sequencing sample was made of memory CD4+ T cells from PBMCs. Subset: CD45RA-negative fraction. The CDR3 coding sequence is TGCGCCAGCAGCTCCTCACCGGGAGAAATCTACGAGCAGTACTTC. Its protein product is CASSSSPGEIYEQYF.